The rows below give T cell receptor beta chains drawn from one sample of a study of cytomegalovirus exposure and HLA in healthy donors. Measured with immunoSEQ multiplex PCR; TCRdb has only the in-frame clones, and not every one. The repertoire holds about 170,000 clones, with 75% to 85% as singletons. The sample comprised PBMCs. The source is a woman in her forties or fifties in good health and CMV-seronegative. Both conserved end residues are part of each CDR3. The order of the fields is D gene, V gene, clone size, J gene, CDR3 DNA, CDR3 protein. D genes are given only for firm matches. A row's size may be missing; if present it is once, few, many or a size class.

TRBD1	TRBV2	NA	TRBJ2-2	TGTGCCAGCAAGGGACAGACTAACACCGGGGAGCTGTTTTTT	CASKGQTNTGELFF
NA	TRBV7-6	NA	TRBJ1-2	TGTGCCAGCAGCCCAAGCCGGGGACTCTATGGCTACACCTTC	CASSPSRGLYGYTF
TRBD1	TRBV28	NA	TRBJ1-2	TGTGCCAGCAGCCTAATTCCCGGGACAGGGGGCTATGGCTACACCTTC	CASSLIPGTGGYGYTF
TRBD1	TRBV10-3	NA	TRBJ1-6	TGTGCCATCAGGGGACAGGTCGGGAATTCACCCCTCCACTTT	CAIRGQVGNSPLHF
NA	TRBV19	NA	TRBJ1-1	TGTGCCAGTAGTATAGTACAGATGAACACTGAAGCTTTCTTT	CASSIVQMNTEAFF
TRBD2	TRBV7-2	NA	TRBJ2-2	TGTGCCAGCAGCTTGCTAGCGGGAGTTAACACCGGGGAGCTGTTTTTT	CASSLLAGVNTGELFF
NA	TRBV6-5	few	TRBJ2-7	TGTGCCAGCAGTTCTTTTGGGACTGGATTCTACGAGCAGTACTTC	CASSSFGTGFYEQYF
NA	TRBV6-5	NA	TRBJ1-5	TGTGCCAGCAGTTACTCTAGAAATCAGCCCCAGCATTTT	CASSYSRNQPQHF
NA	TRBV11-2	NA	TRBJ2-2	TGTGCCAGCAGCCCCGTGACTAGGGGCACCGGGGAGCTGTTTTTT	CASSPVTRGTGELFF
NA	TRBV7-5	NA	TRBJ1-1	TGTGCCAGAAGTTCCGACAGGGGAATCACTGAAGCTTTCTTT	CARSSDRGITEAFF
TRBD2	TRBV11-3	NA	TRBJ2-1	TGTGCCAGCAGCTTAATGGGACTAGCGGGAGGAGGTGAGCAGTTCTTC	CASSLMGLAGGGEQFF
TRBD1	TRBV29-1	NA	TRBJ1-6	TGCAGCGCGGGGGACAGGGCTAATTCACCCCTCCACTTT	CSAGDRANSPLHF
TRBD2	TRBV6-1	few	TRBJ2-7	TGTGCCAGCAGTGACCTCACGGGCCCAGCGGGGGAGCAGTACTTC	CASSDLTGPAGEQYF
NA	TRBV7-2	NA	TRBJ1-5	TGTGCCAGCAGCTCCGGGACTCCAAATCAGCCCCAGCATTTT	CASSSGTPNQPQHF
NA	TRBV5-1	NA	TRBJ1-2	TGCGCCAGCAGCCGCAGGGTTGGGGATGGCTACACCTTC	CASSRRVGDGYTF
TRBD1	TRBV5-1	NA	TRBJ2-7	TGCGCCAGCAGCTCCCAGGGGGCGGGGAGTTCCTACGAGCAGTACTTC	CASSSQGAGSSYEQYF
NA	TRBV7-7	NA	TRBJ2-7	TGTGCTAGCAGCCCTCCGGGGACCTACGAGCAGTACTTC	CASSPPGTYEQYF
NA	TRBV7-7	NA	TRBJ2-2	TGTGCCAGCAGTCCCGAAGGAGGCACCGGGGAGCTGTTTTTT	CASSPEGGTGELFF
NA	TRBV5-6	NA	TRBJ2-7	TGTGCCAGCAGTGCCCGCAGGTACGAGCAGTACTTC	CASSARRYEQYF
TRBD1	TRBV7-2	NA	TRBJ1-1	TGTGCCAGCAGCACCAGGGGGCTTTGGTCTGAAGCTTTCTTT	CASSTRGLWSEAFF
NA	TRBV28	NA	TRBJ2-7	TGTGCCAGCATTGGCAGGGCCCCAAGACTTACCTACGAGCAGTACTTC	CASIGRAPRLTYEQYF
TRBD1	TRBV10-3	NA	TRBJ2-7	TGTGCCATCAGTGGGACAGGCGGCGACGAGCAGTACTTC	CAISGTGGDEQYF
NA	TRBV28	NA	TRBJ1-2	TGTGCCAGCAGCCAAGGGGCCACCACATATGGCTACACCTTC	CASSQGATTYGYTF
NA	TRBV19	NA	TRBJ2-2	TGTGCCAGTAGTCCGGGCGCTACAGGGCCCGCCGGGGAGCTGTTTTTT	CASSPGATGPAGELFF
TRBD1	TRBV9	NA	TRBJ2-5	TGTGCCAGCAGCTTCAGGGGGTTAGAGACCCAGTACTTC	CASSFRGLETQYF
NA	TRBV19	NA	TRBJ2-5	TGTGCCAGTAGTACTGGACTATCGGGGTTATGGGAGACCCAGTACTTC	CASSTGLSGLWETQYF
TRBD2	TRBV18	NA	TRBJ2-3	TGTGCCAGCTCCCCAAAGGGGGGCAGCGGGGGAACAGATACGCAGTATTTT	CASSPKGGSGGTDTQYF
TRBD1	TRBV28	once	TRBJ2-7	TGTGCCAGCAGTCCAGGGGGCCTTACCTACGAGCAGTACTTC	CASSPGGLTYEQYF
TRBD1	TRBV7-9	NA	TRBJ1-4	TGTGCCAGCAGCTCAGGGACAGGGGTTCGAGAAAAACTGTTTTTT	CASSSGTGVREKLFF
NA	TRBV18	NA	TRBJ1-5	TGTGCCAGCTCACTAACAGGTAGCAATCAGCCCCAGCATTTT	CASSLTGSNQPQHF
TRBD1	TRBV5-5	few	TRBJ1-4	TGTGCCAGCAGCCCCCGGACAGGGGAGGGTAATGAAAAACTGTTTTTT	CASSPRTGEGNEKLFF
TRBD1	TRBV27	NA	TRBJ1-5	TGTGCCAGCAGTTCGGACAGGCTACCCAATCAGCCCCAGCATTTT	CASSSDRLPNQPQHF
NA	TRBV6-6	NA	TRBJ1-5	TGTGCCAGCAGCCCCCCCGCACAGGGTTACAATCAGCCCCAGCATTTT	CASSPPAQGYNQPQHF
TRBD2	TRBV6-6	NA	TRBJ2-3	TGTGCCAGCAGTTCCGGACTAGTCGCAGATACGCAGTATTTT	CASSSGLVADTQYF
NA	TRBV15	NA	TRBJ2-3	TGTGCCACCAGCAGAGATCTATCGGATACGCAGTATTTT	CATSRDLSDTQYF
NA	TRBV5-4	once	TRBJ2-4	TGTGCCAGCAGCTTTAAAAGTAGGGACAACAAAAACATTCAGTACTTC	CASSFKSRDNKNIQYF
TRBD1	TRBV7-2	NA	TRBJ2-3	TGTGCCAGCAGAACGGGACAGGGAACAGATACGCAGTATTTT	CASRTGQGTDTQYF
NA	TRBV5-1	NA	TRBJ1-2	TGCGCCAGCAGGGGCCCCCAGGCGTTTAATAACTATGGCTACACCTTC	CASRGPQAFNNYGYTF
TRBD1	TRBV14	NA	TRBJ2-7	TGTGCCAGCAGCCCTATGGGACAGATGTTTTACGAGCAGTACTTC	CASSPMGQMFYEQYF
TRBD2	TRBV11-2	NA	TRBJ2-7	TGTGCCAGCAGCCCGGGGGGGGTAATCGGCTACGAGCAGTACTTC	CASSPGGVIGYEQYF
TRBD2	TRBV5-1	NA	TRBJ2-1	TGCGCCAGCAGCCTGACTAGCGGGAGCCCCCGAGAGGACTACAATGAGCAGTTCTTC	CASSLTSGSPREDYNEQFF
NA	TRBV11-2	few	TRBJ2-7	TGTGCCAGCAGCACAGGGTTTTCCTACGAGCAGTACTTC	CASSTGFSYEQYF